This T cell receptor beta chain was sequenced for a study of Tregs in tolerant kidney transplant recipients. Trimming cost V 1 base and J 1 base, with 9 bases left between them. Germline CDR1 SGHAT, CDR2 FQNNGV. The CDR3 has 15 residues. With respect to this clone: Antigen unknown.

The nonmyeloablative bone marrow transplants came from related graft donors, with transient mixed chimerism. Findings and limits, study-wide: No direct test of biological reproducibility was done here.

Using immunoSEQ multiplex PCR, the repertoire was profiled, and TCRdb retains in-frame clones only, with some absent. The table shows 100,000 or so clones, with 80% to 95% occurring only once. The receptor was isolated from a human patient who received a combined kidney and bone marrow transplant. Some T cells may have originated in the graft donor. V is TRBV11-2 and J is TRBJ2-3; D possibly corresponds to TRBD2 (6 bases). The material sequenced was CD4+ T cells from blood (PBMCs), taken 12 months after the transplant. CDR3 coding DNA: TGTGCCAGCAGCTTAGGACGACTAGGCACAGATACGCAGTATTTT. Translating gives CASSLGRLGTDTQYF.